The rows below give T cell receptor beta chains drawn from one sample of a study of T cells in Graves' hyperthyroidism and ophthalmopathy. From the multiplex PCR reads, TCRdb called clonotypes with MiXCR, one entry per CDR3 protein. Here the sample spans roughly 740,000 distinct CDR3 sequences, roughly 15% being singletons. Input material: blood. The receptors stem from a young man with Graves' hyperthyroidism. CDR3s include the opening cysteine and the closing phenylalanine or tryptophan. Fields, in order: clone size, V gene, D gene, J gene, CDR3 protein, CDR3 DNA. A D gene is named only where the DNA matches it firmly. Size is omitted from some rows. Given values are once, few, many or a class for expanded clones.

clone_size: many
v_call: TRBV28
d_call: .
j_call: TRBJ2-7
cdr3_aa: CASSGEGTGTYEQYF
cdr3_nt: TGTGCCAGCAGTGGGGAAGGGACTGGAACCTACGAGCAGTACTTC

clone_size: .
v_call: TRBV29-1
d_call: TRBD2
j_call: TRBJ2-2
cdr3_aa: CSALGLANTGELFF
cdr3_nt: TGCAGCGCTCTCGGACTAGCGAACACCGGGGAGCTGTTTTTT

clone_size: .
v_call: TRBV6-5
d_call: TRBD2
j_call: TRBJ2-3
cdr3_aa: CASSYTVASGPDTDTQYF
cdr3_nt: TGTGCCAGCAGTTACACGGTAGCTAGCGGGCCTGACACAGATACGCAGTATTTT

clone_size: few
v_call: TRBV5-1
d_call: TRBD1
j_call: TRBJ2-7
cdr3_aa: CASSLGQGAKASYEQYF
cdr3_nt: TGCGCCAGCAGCTTAGGACAGGGGGCGAAGGCCTCCTACGAGCAGTACTTC

clone_size: .
v_call: TRBV5-1
d_call: .
j_call: TRBJ2-2
cdr3_aa: CASSYVSGELFF
cdr3_nt: TGCGCCAGCAGCTATGTCTCCGGGGAGCTGTTTTTT

clone_size: many
v_call: TRBV5-8
d_call: .
j_call: TRBJ1-5
cdr3_aa: CASSLAGWGLDQPQHF
cdr3_nt: TGTGCCAGCAGCTTGGCTGGGTGGGGATTGGATCAGCCCCAGCATTTT

clone_size: many
v_call: TRBV28
d_call: TRBD2
j_call: TRBJ2-5
cdr3_aa: CASTSYGVGGETQYF
cdr3_nt: TGTGCCAGCACCTCCTATGGGGTCGGGGGGGAGACCCAGTACTTC

clone_size: few
v_call: TRBV6-1
d_call: .
j_call: TRBJ1-5
cdr3_aa: CASRTGYGNQPQHF
cdr3_nt: TGTGCCAGCAGAACAGGGTATGGCAATCAGCCCCAGCATTTT

clone_size: many
v_call: TRBV7-9
d_call: TRBD2
j_call: TRBJ2-5
cdr3_aa: CASSLGLAETQYF
cdr3_nt: TGTGCCAGCAGCTTGGGACTAGCGGAGACCCAGTACTTC

clone_size: many
v_call: TRBV12-3/TRBV12-4
d_call: TRBD1
j_call: TRBJ1-3
cdr3_aa: CASSVLGTGVPSGNTIYF
cdr3_nt: TGTGCCAGCAGTGTACTTGGGACAGGTGTTCCCTCTGGAAACACCATATATTTT

clone_size: many
v_call: TRBV28
d_call: .
j_call: TRBJ2-7
cdr3_aa: CASRGIDPREQYF
cdr3_nt: TGTGCCAGCAGAGGGATAGATCCGCGCGAGCAGTACTTC

clone_size: few
v_call: TRBV20-1
d_call: TRBD2
j_call: TRBJ2-5
cdr3_aa: CSARGIASGEGKETQYF
cdr3_nt: TGCAGTGCTAGAGGCATCGCTAGCGGAGAGGGGAAAGAGACCCAGTACTTC

clone_size: .
v_call: TRBV12-5
d_call: .
j_call: TRBJ2-7
cdr3_aa: CASGSPGRIYEQYF
cdr3_nt: TGTGCTAGTGGTTCGCCGGGACGGATCTACGAGCAGTACTTC

clone_size: few
v_call: TRBV6-6
d_call: TRBD2
j_call: TRBJ2-3
cdr3_aa: CASSYSAGGPGTQYF
cdr3_nt: TGTGCCAGCAGTTACTCAGCGGGAGGCCCCGGTACGCAGTATTTT

clone_size: few
v_call: TRBV7-2
d_call: TRBD2
j_call: TRBJ2-7
cdr3_aa: CASSPLAAPYEQCF
cdr3_nt: TGTGCCAGCAGCCCACTAGCGGCCCCCTACGAGCAGTGCTTC

clone_size: many
v_call: TRBV7-6
d_call: TRBD2
j_call: TRBJ2-7
cdr3_aa: CASSLGGSGEQYF
cdr3_nt: TGTGCCAGCAGCTTGGGCGGGAGTGGTGAGCAGTACTTC

clone_size: few
v_call: TRBV11-2
d_call: .
j_call: TRBJ2-1
cdr3_aa: CASSLDFQGYNEQFF
cdr3_nt: TGTGCCAGCAGCTTAGATTTCCAGGGCTACAATGAGCAGTTCTTC

clone_size: once
v_call: TRBV5-1
d_call: .
j_call: TRBJ2-7
cdr3_aa: CASSLAASTYEQYF
cdr3_nt: TGCGCCAGCAGCTTGGCGGCATCCACCTACGAGCAGTACTTC

clone_size: few
v_call: TRBV3-1
d_call: TRBD1
j_call: TRBJ2-1
cdr3_aa: CASSAGTGGLVWFF
cdr3_nt: TGTGCCAGCAGCGCCGGGACAGGGGGCTTGGTATGGTTCTTC

clone_size: .
v_call: TRBV20-1
d_call: TRBD2
j_call: TRBJ2-1
cdr3_aa: CSARDRGTSGSNEQFF
cdr3_nt: TGCAGTGCTAGAGACCGAGGGACTAGCGGTTCCAATGAGCAGTTCTTC

clone_size: many
v_call: TRBV11-3
d_call: .
j_call: TRBJ2-4
cdr3_aa: CASSQRHSPTKRAKNIQYF
cdr3_nt: TGTGCCAGCAGCCAAAGGCATAGCCCAACGAAAAGGGCCAAAAACATTCAGTACTTC

clone_size: many
v_call: TRBV7-9
d_call: .
j_call: TRBJ2-1
cdr3_aa: CASSSNSYNEQFF
cdr3_nt: TGTGCCAGCAGCTCAAACTCGTACAATGAGCAGTTCTTC

clone_size: few
v_call: TRBV5-6
d_call: .
j_call: TRBJ1-4
cdr3_aa: CASSERGQSEKLFF
cdr3_nt: TGTGCCAGCAGCGAAAGGGGACAAAGTGAAAAACTGTTTTTT

clone_size: .
v_call: TRBV6-2/TRBV6-3
d_call: .
j_call: TRBJ2-2
cdr3_aa: CASSYGLAGELFF
cdr3_nt: TGTGCCAGCAGTTACGGACTGGCAGGGGAGCTGTTTTTT

clone_size: many
v_call: TRBV7-9
d_call: .
j_call: TRBJ2-7
cdr3_aa: CASGGSSYEQYF
cdr3_nt: TGTGCCAGCGGTGGCAGTTCCTACGAGCAGTACTTC